These 15 T cell receptor beta chains originate from one sample sequenced in a study of T cell changes during pregnancy in multiple sclerosis. TCRdb keeps only in-frame clones here, not all; method: immunoSEQ multiplex PCR. The sample shows 33,000 or so clones, around 92% of them seen only once. The specimen was CD4+ T cells from peripheral blood mononuclear cells, collected in the third trimester of pregnancy. The source of these receptors is a female donor in good health, enrolled as a control in a pregnancy study.

This sequence joins TRBV4-1 and TRBJ1-4; possibly TRBD1 for D (6 bases). Per the germline V gene, CDR1 is MGHRA and CDR2 is YSYEKL. This CDR3 has 16 residues. Between the trimmed V and J ends, which lost 0 bases and 4 bases, there was a span of 12 bases. The CDR3 DNA is TGCGCCAGCAGCCAAGATAGGGGGATCCTTAATGAAAAACTGTTTTTT. Translation: CASSQDRGILNEKLFF.

This sequence joins TRBV28 and TRBJ2-2; D may be TRBD2 (6 bases). The germline CDR1 and CDR2 sequences are MDHEN and SYDVKM. The V and J ends lost 4 bases and 3 bases respectively, with 12 bases between them. The CDR3 runs to 15 residues. As DNA, the CDR3 is TGTGCCAGCAGTTCCCCGGGACTCCACACCGGGGAGCTGTTTTTT. Translation: CASSSPGLHTGELFF.

CDR3 protein: CASSGPGFSEAFF. In nucleotides, the CDR3 is TGTGCCAGCAGCGGCCCAGGGTTTTCTGAAGCTTTCTTT. V is TRBV7-2 and J is TRBJ1-1; weak D call: TRBD1 (5 bases). V was shortened by 5 bases and J by 6 bases, with 13 bases between the two germline ends. The CDR3 sequence is 13 residues long. Germline lookup yields CDR1 SGHTA and CDR2 FQGNSA.

In regard to this clone: The junction and the germline gene differ at one end; a read error may be behind it. This chain connects TRBV2 to TRBJ1-6; D may be TRBD1 (6 bases). The CDR3 covers 15 residues. The germline gives CDR1 SNHLY, CDR2 FYNNEI. CDR3 protein: CATSQVQGANSPLHF. DNA of the CDR3: TGCGCCACGAGCCAGGTACAGGGCGCGAATTCACCCCTCCACTTT.

The chain recombines TRBV7-2 with TRBJ2-3, with TRBD2 matching over 10 bases. The CDR3 length is 14 residues. The V gene end was trimmed by 2 bases and the J gene end by 7 bases; junction bases not matched to a gene: 3. The V gene's germline CDR1 is SGHTA and CDR2 FQGNSA. CDR3 nucleotide sequence: TGTGCCAGCAGCTTAAGCGGGGGGGAAAATACGCAGTATTTT. Translated, it gives CASSLSGGENTQYF.

This chain joins TRBV7-3 and TRBJ2-2, with 11 bases aligning to TRBD2. V trimming: 5 bases; J trimming: 0 bases; junction bases outside the gene matches: 2. The CDR3 has 16 amino acids. Germline lookup yields CDR1 SGHTA and CDR2 FQGTGA. CDR3 sequence (DNA): TGTGCCAGCAGCGCGACTAGCGGGGCGAACACCGGGGAGCTGTTTTTT. This gives the protein CASSATSGANTGELFF.

This chain joins TRBV29-1 and TRBJ2-7; D possibly corresponds to TRBD1 (6 bases). CDR1 is SQVTM and CDR2 is ANQGSEA in the germline V gene. Trimming took 3 bases from V and 4 from J, leaving 16 bases between them. The CDR3 sequence is 14 residues long. The CDR3 bases are TGCAGCGTTGAGTGGGCAGGGGCCAGGTACGAGCAGTACTTC. Its translation is CSVEWAGARYEQYF.

The rearrangement uses TRBV5-1 and TRBJ2-2; D unresolved. Germline CDR1 and CDR2: SGHRS and YFSETQ. This CDR3 contains 14 residues. The germline V and J ends were trimmed by 2 bases and 6 bases, with 11 bases remaining between them. CDR3 sequence (DNA): TGCGCCAGCAGCTTTCCCCTAATGGCCGGGGAGCTGTTTTTT. Residues: CASSFPLMAGELFF.

This chain uses TRBV7-9 with TRBJ1-2; tentatively, D is TRBD1 (5 bases). V was shortened by 0 bases and J by 5 bases, with 10 bases between the two germline ends. The CDR3 length is 14 residues. Germline CDR1 SEHNR, CDR2 FQNEAQ (reference sequence). The CDR3 DNA follows: TGTGCCAGCAGCTTAGCCTCGACAGATTATGGCTACACCTTC. Amino acid sequence: CASSLASTDYGYTF.

The V and J genes are TRBV12-2 and TRBJ2-4; the table names TRBD1, a call not compared with the DNA. TRBV12-2 is marked as a pseudogene. The CDR3 has 17 residues. CDR3 coding DNA: TGTGCAAGTCGCTTAGGGTTCCGAGACAGGGTGCTAGGGCTTCAGTACTTC. Residues: CASRLGFRDRVLGLQYF.

CDR3 DNA sequence: TGCGCCAGCAGTTCGTCGACAGCCTCGCGCTATGGCTACACCTTC. It yields the protein CASSSSTASRYGYTF. The rearrangement links TRBV5-1 to TRBJ1-2; a possible D gene is TRBD1 (5 bases). From germline, CDR1 is SGHRS and CDR2 YFSETQ. This CDR3 has 15 amino acids. Trimming stripped 5 bases from V and 4 bases from J, with 18 bases between.

The chain employs TRBV7-9 and TRBJ2-5; no firm D call. Germline V CDR1 and CDR2: SEHNR, FQNEAQ (reference sequence). The V end was cut by 5 bases, the J end by 4 bases, with 17 bases between. The length of the CDR3 is 15 residues. CDR3: CASSTPQVVGETQYF. As DNA, the CDR3 is TGTGCCAGCAGCACGCCGCAGGTAGTAGGAGAGACCCAGTACTTC.

The chain couples TRBV7-3 to TRBJ1-6, with 12 nucleotides matching TRBD1. The CDR3 is 16 amino acids. J gave up 9 bases and V 2 bases, and 5 bases lay outside the gene matches. CDR1 and CDR2 (germline): SGHTA, FQGTGA. The CDR3 DNA follows: TGTGCCAGCAGCTTACTGGGACAGGGGGCGGGTTCACCCCTCCACTTT. It specifies CASSLLGQGAGSPLHF.

This clone was picked up one time. This sequence joins TRBV4-2 and TRBJ2-3; 11 nucleotides agree with TRBD2. From germline, CDR1 is LGHNA and CDR2 YNFKEQ. The V gene end was trimmed by 3 bases and the J gene end by 2 bases; junction bases not matched to a gene: 4. The CDR3 is 16 residues long. CDR3 DNA: TGTGCCAGCAGCCAGGATAGCGGGGGGGCCACAGATACGCAGTATTTT. Its protein is CASSQDSGGATDTQYF.

V is TRBV4-1 and J is TRBJ2-7; 9 bases map to TRBD1. CDR3 length: 15 amino acids. Germline trimming cut 4 bases from V and 1 base from J; bases unmatched to any gene: 5. Germline CDR1 MGHRA, CDR2 YSYEKL. This CDR3 reads CASSPGQGPSYEQYF. DNA for the CDR3: TGCGCCAGCAGCCCCGGACAGGGGCCTTCCTACGAGCAGTACTTC.